This is a list of T cell receptor beta chains from one sample in a study of blood T cell repertoires in COVID-19. TCRdb keeps only in-frame clones here, not all; method: immunoSEQ multiplex PCR. The sample includes a few hundred thousand clones, approximately 77% seen only once; the top ten take approximately 3.8%. Source material: peripheral blood. These receptors came from a woman older than 75 with acute or convalescent COVID-19. The CDR3 runs from the conserved cysteine through the conserved F or W. Fields, in order: D gene, clone size, V gene, J gene, CDR3 DNA, CDR3 protein. The D gene is left open where the match is weak. Size is stated for part of the rows, as once, few or many counts, or as a class when the clone is expanded.

d_gene: -; abundance: -; v_gene: TRBV18; j_gene: TRBJ1-1; CDR3nt: TGTGCCAGCTCACCATCATCAGTGAACACTGAAGCTTTCTTT; CDR3aa: CASSPSSVNTEAFF
d_gene: TRBD1; abundance: -; v_gene: TRBV25-1; j_gene: TRBJ1-1; CDR3nt: TGTGCCAGCAGTGATTCGGACAGGGTCACTGAAGCTTTCTTT; CDR3aa: CASSDSDRVTEAFF
d_gene: TRBD1; abundance: -; v_gene: TRBV10-3; j_gene: TRBJ1-6; CDR3nt: TGTGCCATCAGTGAGTCCGGGACAGATAATTCACCCCTCCACTTT; CDR3aa: CAISESGTDNSPLHF
d_gene: TRBD1; abundance: -; v_gene: TRBV3-1/TRBV3-2; j_gene: TRBJ1-2; CDR3nt: TGTGCCAGCAGCCAAGCCTTCGGACAGGCGCATGGCTACACCTTC; CDR3aa: CASSQAFGQAHGYTF
d_gene: -; abundance: -; v_gene: TRBV24-1; j_gene: TRBJ1-5; CDR3nt: TGTGCCACCAGTGGACAAGCCGATCAGCCCCAGCATTTT; CDR3aa: CATSGQADQPQHF
d_gene: TRBD2; abundance: -; v_gene: TRBV6-1; j_gene: TRBJ2-1; CDR3nt: TGTGCCAGCAGTGAATCACTAGCGGGGGGGCTGGATGAGCAGTTCTTC; CDR3aa: CASSESLAGGLDEQFF
d_gene: -; abundance: -; v_gene: TRBV12-3/TRBV12-4; j_gene: TRBJ1-4; CDR3nt: TGTGCCAGCGGGACCTGGGGGGATGAAAAACTGTTTTTT; CDR3aa: CASGTWGDEKLFF
d_gene: -; abundance: -; v_gene: TRBV6-2/TRBV6-3; j_gene: TRBJ1-2; CDR3nt: TGTGCCAGCAGTTACTCGATTGGAGCCGGACATCTAAACTCCTTC; CDR3aa: CASSYSIGAGHLNSF
d_gene: -; abundance: -; v_gene: TRBV5-1; j_gene: TRBJ2-3; CDR3nt: TGCGCCAGCAGCCCTCCGGGACTTCCTAGCACAGATACGCAGTATTTT; CDR3aa: CASSPPGLPSTDTQYF
d_gene: TRBD2; abundance: -; v_gene: TRBV3-1/TRBV3-2; j_gene: TRBJ2-2; CDR3nt: TGTGCCAGCAGCCAAGCCGGGACTAGCGCCACCGGGGAGCTGTTTTTT; CDR3aa: CASSQAGTSATGELFF
d_gene: -; abundance: few; v_gene: TRBV19; j_gene: TRBJ2-2; CDR3nt: TGTGCCAGTACCCCGGGAGACTTAAACACCGGGGAGCTGTTTTTT; CDR3aa: CASTPGDLNTGELFF
d_gene: -; abundance: -; v_gene: TRBV6-5; j_gene: TRBJ1-4; CDR3nt: TGTGCCAGCAGTTACGGGGGCGCCACACGAGAAAAACTGTTTTTT; CDR3aa: CASSYGGATREKLFF
d_gene: -; abundance: few; v_gene: TRBV3-1/TRBV3-2; j_gene: TRBJ1-5; CDR3nt: TGTGCCAGCAGCCAAGTACCCGGGAATCAGCCCCAGCATTTT; CDR3aa: CASSQVPGNQPQHF
d_gene: -; abundance: -; v_gene: TRBV30; j_gene: TRBJ1-4; CDR3nt: TGTGCCTGGAGTGCAGGGCGTAATGAAAAACTGTTTTTT; CDR3aa: CAWSAGRNEKLFF
d_gene: -; abundance: few; v_gene: TRBV5-4; j_gene: TRBJ2-7; CDR3nt: TGTGCCAGCAGCTTGGGGGGCGAGAACGAGCAGTACTTC; CDR3aa: CASSLGGENEQYF
d_gene: -; abundance: -; v_gene: TRBV7-8; j_gene: TRBJ2-2; CDR3nt: TGTGCCAGCAGCACACGACTTCCCACCGGGGAGCTGTTTTTT; CDR3aa: CASSTRLPTGELFF
d_gene: -; abundance: -; v_gene: TRBV28; j_gene: TRBJ2-7; CDR3nt: TGTGCCAGCAGTTTATCCTCAGACAGGACCCCCTCCTACGAGCAGTACTTC; CDR3aa: CASSLSSDRTPSYEQYF
d_gene: TRBD1; abundance: once; v_gene: TRBV7-2; j_gene: TRBJ2-5; CDR3nt: TGTGCCAGCAGCTTAGGCCCCGGGACAGGGAGGCAGACCCAGTACTTC; CDR3aa: CASSLGPGTGRQTQYF
d_gene: -; abundance: -; v_gene: TRBV27; j_gene: TRBJ1-5; CDR3nt: TGTGCCAGCAGTTTACTAGGTAGCAATCAGCCCCAGCATTTT; CDR3aa: CASSLLGSNQPQHF
d_gene: -; abundance: -; v_gene: TRBV3-1/TRBV3-2; j_gene: TRBJ1-2; CDR3nt: TGTGCCAGCAGCCAAACCCTGGACAGCTATGGCTACACCTTC; CDR3aa: CASSQTLDSYGYTF
d_gene: TRBD2; abundance: -; v_gene: TRBV7-2; j_gene: TRBJ2-3; CDR3nt: TGTGCCAGCAGCTTAGCGTTTGGCGGGGGGGCATCCGATACGCAGTATTTT; CDR3aa: CASSLAFGGGASDTQYF
d_gene: TRBD1; abundance: -; v_gene: TRBV30; j_gene: TRBJ1-2; CDR3nt: TGTGCCTGGAGTGCCGTGGGACAGGTCACCTACTATGGCTACACCTTC; CDR3aa: CAWSAVGQVTYYGYTF
d_gene: -; abundance: -; v_gene: TRBV2; j_gene: TRBJ1-1; CDR3nt: TGTGCCAGCCTACCCCTAACCAGGGTAGGAACTTTCTTT; CDR3aa: CASLPLTRVGTFF
d_gene: TRBD2; abundance: -; v_gene: TRBV20-1; j_gene: TRBJ2-3; CDR3nt: TGCAGTGCTAGTCCTCTAGCGGGGCTTAGCACAGATACGCAGTATTTT; CDR3aa: CSASPLAGLSTDTQYF
d_gene: -; abundance: -; v_gene: TRBV6-6; j_gene: TRBJ2-2; CDR3nt: TGTGCCAGCAGTTACTCAGGGGGAACGGGCACCGGGGAGCTGTTTTTT; CDR3aa: CASSYSGGTGTGELFF
d_gene: -; abundance: -; v_gene: TRBV7-3; j_gene: TRBJ1-2; CDR3nt: TGTGCCAGCAGCTTTGGGGGCGCGGGTTATGGCTACACCTTC; CDR3aa: CASSFGGAGYGYTF